This T cell receptor beta chain was sequenced during a study of T cells in Graves' hyperthyroidism and ophthalmopathy. Study-level points and caveats: The model's output predicted ophthalmopathy at a median of 6.5 months prior to onset. Most expanded thyroid clonotypes above 0.001 also appeared in blood.

Notes on this clonotype: Its antigen is not identified. A read error may be the cause here, since a much bigger clone is one base away. The final CDR3 position lacks the conserved phenylalanine or tryptophan, pointing to a likely read error.

Per germline, CDR1 LGHNA and CDR2 YNFKEQ. Trimming took off 4 bases at V and 1 base at J, with 11 bases between the two ends. This CDR3 spans 15 amino acids. Amplified TCR beta CDR3 regions came from RNA transcripts. The TCR CDR3 first-round RT-PCR relied on the HTBI primer set. TCRdb re-called the multiplex PCR reads through MiXCR, storing one row per CDR3 protein. Of 300,000 to 450,000 distinct CDR3 sequences listed, approximately 15% are singletons. The sample comprised blood. The chain carries TRBV4-2 and TRBJ2-1; no definite D call. The receptor's source is a young woman with Graves' hyperthyroidism that later progressed to Graves' ophthalmopathy. The CDR3 DNA sequence: TGTGCCAGCAGCCTACTATCAGGTTCCTACAATGAGCAGTTCCTC. Translation: CASSLLSGSYNEQFL.